This is a list of T cell receptor beta chains from one sample in a study of T cell responses to AZD1222 COVID-19 vaccine. TCRdb keeps only in-frame clones here, not all; method: immunoSEQ multiplex PCR. Here the sample spans about 150,000 clones, over 80% being singletons. The sequencing used peripheral blood, collected 28 days after the second AZD1222 dose. These receptor sequences come from an adult who received the AZD1222 COVID-19 vaccine. The CDR3 runs from the conserved cysteine through the conserved F or W.

v_gene	CDR3aa
TRBV28	CASSPGHVLDGYTF
TRBV6-2/TRBV6-3	CASSKDRVKNEQYF
TRBV25-1	CASSRAYGYTF
TRBV9	CASSVDSSGELFF
TRBV6-5	CASSWSPGGEQYF
TRBV5-1	CASSLASSGTNEQFF
TRBV27	CASSLYGPGTSGRGDYNEQFF
TRBV7-2	CASSLVSPSGPPDTQYF
TRBV7-8	CASSLGLAVTGELFF
TRBV4-1	CASSHEAGRMSGGYTF
TRBV19	CASSLEIGYTF
TRBV5-1	CASSLVAGKDEQFF
TRBV6-2/TRBV6-3	CASSSPSRGADTQYF
TRBV12-3/TRBV12-4	CASRGTLNTEAFF
TRBV4-2	CASSPTGTTGELFF
TRBV27	CASSHATGADNQPQHF
TRBV11-1	CASSFGDRHTYEQYF
TRBV6-5	CASRADMNTEAFF
TRBV28	CASSFSAGGSHEQYF
TRBV5-4	CASSFRTGGYGYTF
TRBV27	CASSLFPRIDNSPLHF
TRBV7-6	CASSLETRAGEEQYF
TRBV19	CASSRLAGGHEQYF
TRBV28	CASYTPGYEQYF
TRBV27	CASSVLSGANVLTF
TRBV5-4	CASSLGGMTGELFF
TRBV18	CASSPRQAFSYEQYF
TRBV6-5	CASSLAVSSYEQYF
TRBV13	CASSYTGSNEQFF
TRBV5-1	CASSLSLTGNEAFF
TRBV28	CASSSPGPGGEKLFF
TRBV5-6	CASSLMGLDRNTEAFF
TRBV7-3	CASSSEDLTEAFF
TRBV5-1	CASSLTGPSYNEQFF
TRBV2	CASEKTGNTGELFF
TRBV9	CASSVGSGFYNEQFF
TRBV18	CASSPEMINTEAFF
TRBV11-2	CASSRGETQYF
TRBV30	CAWGLGGGNTEAFF
TRBV28	CASNPGGRTEAFF
TRBV5-1	CASSARMAYEQYF
TRBV18	CASSEGANTGELFF
TRBV5-5	CASRLSPVNEQFF
TRBV14	CASSPQLNTEAFF
TRBV12-3/TRBV12-4	CASSFSYNEQFF
TRBV6-5	CASSSPGLNTGELFF
TRBV18	CASSGQGDQPQHF
TRBV27	CASSFEGEGGNYGYTF
TRBV13	CASSLTGVGNEQFF
TRBV5-6	CASSLAGQGNTEAFF
TRBV5-1	CASSLGDRGSYNEQFF
TRBV21-1	CASSLSEQFF